Listed below are T cell receptor beta chains from one sample, sequenced in a study of identical twins. MiXCR, run by TCRdb on the 5' RACE reads, gives a single entry per CDR3 protein. Among about 890,000 distinct CDR3 sequences listed, approximately 13% were seen once. These data were likewise used in another study, on yellow fever vaccine responses in identical twins.

The specimen was PBMCs. Receptor source: a woman under 30 in good health. Each CDR3 is given with its conserved first and last residue. A D gene is named only where the DNA matches it firmly. Not all rows give a size; the values are once, few, many and, for expanded clones, a class.

V gene	clone size	D gene	CDR3 length	J gene	CDR3 protein	CDR3 DNA
TRBV28	few	.	15	TRBJ2-1	CASSRLQGSYNEQFF	TGTGCCAGCAGTCGACTACAGGGCTCCTACAATGAGCAGTTCTTC
TRBV2	.	.	15	TRBJ2-1	CASERDSPPLREQFF	TGTGCCTCTGAACGGGACTCCCCCCCTTTGAGAGAGCAGTTCTTC
TRBV2	.	TRBD2	14	TRBJ2-5	CASSGGAFRETQYF	TGTGCCAGCAGCGGGGGGGCCTTTCGGGAGACCCAGTACTTC
TRBV6-1	few	.	15	TRBJ1-1	CASILNPGTGTEAFF	TGTGCCAGCATCCTGAACCCTGGTACGGGAACTGAAGCTTTCTTT
TRBV12-3/TRBV12-4	few	.	14	TRBJ1-1	CASRYDRRNTEAFF	TGTGCCAGCAGATACGACAGGAGGAACACTGAAGCTTTCTTT
TRBV5-1	few	TRBD2	17	TRBJ2-7	CASSSRVAGVETYEQYF	TGCGCCAGCAGCTCCCGGGTAGCGGGAGTCGAGACCTACGAGCAGTACTTC
TRBV6-1	many	.	14	TRBJ1-1	CASSGLQGHSEAFF	TGTGCCAGCAGCGGTCTACAGGGACATTCTGAAGCTTTCTTT
TRBV5-1	few	.	21	TRBJ2-5	CASSLNIGPLLRDTREETQYF	TGCGCCAGCAGCTTAAATATTGGGCCCCTTCTCCGGGACACCAGGGAGGAGACCCAGTACTTC
TRBV7-2	many	.	12	TRBJ1-5	CASSLDLQPQHF	TGTGCCAGCAGCTTAGACTTACAGCCCCAGCATTTT
TRBV7-6	few	.	15	TRBJ2-7	CASSLAPGGLREQYF	TGTGCCAGCAGCTTAGCCCCCGGAGGTCTGCGCGAGCAGTACTTC
TRBV29-1	few	.	14	TRBJ2-3	CSVGGALRGDTQYF	TGCAGCGTTGGAGGGGCACTTAGAGGGGATACGCAGTATTTT
TRBV20-1	.	TRBD2	17	TRBJ2-3	CSARGTSGRGSADTQYF	TGCAGTGCTAGAGGGACTAGCGGGAGAGGGAGCGCAGATACGCAGTATTTT
TRBV12-3/TRBV12-4	.	.	14	TRBJ2-3	CASSPRFSTDTQYF	TGTGCCAGCAGTCCGCGGTTTAGCACAGATACGCAGTATTTT
TRBV29-1	.	.	12	TRBJ2-7	CSVPDSSYEQYF	TGCAGCGTTCCGGACAGCTCCTACGAGCAGTACTTC
TRBV29-1	.	.	12	TRBJ2-7	CSVERARGEQYF	TGCAGCGTTGAGAGGGCACGTGGGGAGCAGTACTTC
TRBV7-9	many	.	11	TRBJ2-3	CASTGPDTQYF	TGTGCCAGCACAGGCCCAGATACGCAGTATTTT
TRBV7-9	.	.	15	TRBJ2-1	CASSWEEILGYEQFF	TGTGCCAGCAGCTGGGAGGAGATTTTAGGTTATGAGCAGTTCTTC
TRBV28	few	TRBD2	16	TRBJ2-1	CASSSGTSGVYNEQFF	TGTGCCAGCAGTTCCGGAACTAGCGGTGTATACAATGAGCAGTTCTTC
TRBV24-1	.	.	13	TRBJ2-1	CATSEAQGFEQFF	TGTGCCACCAGTGAAGCACAGGGTTTTGAGCAGTTCTTC
TRBV7-2	.	.	13	TRBJ2-1	CASSLENYGEQFF	TGTGCCAGCAGCTTAGAAAACTACGGTGAGCAGTTCTTC